This T cell receptor (beta chain) was captured by sequencing in a study of Graves' ophthalmopathy and Graves' hyperthyroidism. This clonotype was found many times. Investigators amplified TCR beta CDR3 regions from RNA transcripts. Second-round multiplex PCR followed a first-round RT-PCR using HTBI primers. Each CDR3 protein is one row after TCRdb ran MiXCR on the multiplex PCR reads. There are about 1.1 million distinct CDR3 sequences in the sample; about two fifths occur only once, and roughly 11% lies in the top ten. This clonotype was obtained from an adult man with Graves' hyperthyroidism. The sequencing sample was made of peripheral blood or thyroid tissue (not recorded which).

The CDR3 coding sequence is TGTGCCAGCAGCGACTTGGACAGAAAAGCTTTCTTT. This sequence encodes CASSDLDRKAFF. The chain combines TRBV9 with TRBJ1-1, with a possible D match to TRBD1 (6 bases). The germline V gene encodes CDR1 SGDLS and CDR2 YYNGEE. V was cut by 3 bases and J by 9 bases, with 12 bases left in between. The CDR3 is made up of 12 amino acids.